A single sample gave rise to the 32 T cell receptor beta chains below, sequenced in a study of blood T cell repertoires in COVID-19. Produced via immunoSEQ multiplex PCR; TCRdb's table is partial and in-frame only. The data show roughly 200,000 clones, with more than 85% seen just once and less than 3% held by the top ten. The sample comprised peripheral blood. The receptors were sampled from a man in his forties with active or convalescent COVID-19.

The chain recombines TRBV28 with TRBJ1-4; TRBD1 matches at 10 bases. Germline CDR1 and CDR2: MDHEN and SYDVKM. The CDR3 consists of 13 residues. The V segment lost 11 bases and the J segment 6 bases; nucleotides outside the gene matches: 6. CDR3 DNA: TGTGCCCTCGGGGGACAGGGGTATGAAAAACTGTTTTTT. This encodes CALGGQGYEKLFF.

This chain uses TRBV6-1 with TRBJ1-2; D uncertain. Trimming stripped 1 base from V and 3 bases from J, with 12 bases between. Germline CDR1 MNHNS, CDR2 SASEGT. The CDR3 spans 15 residues. The CDR3 reads CASSEGRAPDYGYTF. DNA of the CDR3: TGTGCCAGCAGTGAAGGGAGGGCGCCTGACTATGGCTACACCTTC.

This chain links TRBV11-3 with TRBJ1-1; unclear D gene. The CDR3 spans 13 residues. Germline V lookup: CDR1 SGHNT, CDR2 YENEEA. Trimming took 2 bases from V and 1 from J, leaving 5 bases between them. This CDR3 is CASSLNRNTEAFF. DNA of the CDR3: TGTGCCAGCAGCTTAAACAGGAACACTGAAGCTTTCTTT.

The V and J genes are TRBV3-1 (or the pseudogene TRBV3-2) and TRBJ1-1; perhaps TRBD1 as D (5 bases). V gave up 3 bases and J gave up 4 bases, with 12 bases separating them. Germline CDR1 is LGHDT and CDR2 is YNNKEL (reference sequence). This CDR3 spans 14 amino acids. CDR3 nucleotide sequence: TGTGCCAGCAGCCATATGCAGGGAATCACTGAAGCTTTCTTT. This encodes CASSHMQGITEAFF.

The chain links TRBV29-1 to TRBJ2-1; weak D call: TRBD2 (6 bases). V was trimmed by 5 bases and J by 7 bases, leaving 6 bases between them. There are 10 residues in the CDR3. Germline V gives CDR1 SQVTM, CDR2 ANQGSEA. The CDR3 DNA reads as TGCAGCGTTCGGGGGAATGAGCAGTTCTTC. Its translation: CSVRGNEQFF.

The chain combines TRBV3-1 (or the pseudogene TRBV3-2) with TRBJ2-7; possibly TRBD2 for D (6 bases). This CDR3 spans 15 amino acids. The germline V and J ends were trimmed by 3 bases and 2 bases, with 14 bases remaining between them. Germline values: CDR1 LGHDT, CDR2 YNNKEL (reference sequence). This chain's CDR3 is CASSHSTRLAYEQYF. The CDR3 nucleotides are TGTGCCAGCAGCCATTCCACCAGACTAGCCTACGAGCAGTACTTC.

In its sample, this clone was seen once. V usage is TRBV11-2 and J usage is TRBJ1-4, with 8 bases matching TRBD1. CDR1 is SGHAT and CDR2 is FQNNGV in the germline V gene. This CDR3 region has 17 residues. V was clipped by 2 bases and J by 1 base; unmatched bases: 6. CDR3: CASSLYPRGRTNEKLFF. CDR3 bases: TGTGCCAGCAGCTTATACCCCAGGGGGCGAACTAATGAAAAACTGTTTTTT. Drawing the rest from reference TRBV11-2 and TRBJ1-4, the complete variable domain is EAGVAQSPRYKIIEKRQSVAFWCNPISGHATLYWYQQILGQGPKLLIQFQNNGVVDDSQLPKDRFSAERLKGVDSTLKIQPAKLEDSAVYLCASSLYPRGRTNEKLFFGSGTQLSVL.

J is TRBJ1-3 and V is TRBV6-5; the match to TRBD1 covers 7 bases. Germline lookup yields CDR1 MNHEY and CDR2 SVGAGI. The CDR3 loop spans 15 amino acids. Losses at the gene ends were 6 bases for V and 0 bases for J; bases not matched to a gene: 5. The CDR3 DNA sequence: TGTGCCAGCAGCCAACGGGACAGCTCTGGAAACACCATATATTTT. Amino acid sequence: CASSQRDSSGNTIYF.

The chain carries TRBV15 and TRBJ1-5, with 7 bases lining up with TRBD1. Losses at the gene ends were 0 bases for V and 4 bases for J; bases not matched to a gene: 9. The germline gives CDR1 LNHNV, CDR2 YYDKDF (reference sequence). The CDR3 runs 17 residues. As DNA, the CDR3 is TGTGCCACCAGCAGAGATCGAGGGGGCTTGGGTAATCAGCCCCAGCATTTT. It translates to CATSRDRGGLGNQPQHF. Looking up the rest from reference TRBV15 and TRBJ1-5 gives the full variable domain: DAMVIQNPRYQVTQFGKPVTLSCSQTLNHNVMYWYQQKSSQAPKLLFHYYDKDFNNEADTPDNFQSRRPNTSFCFLDIRSPGLGDTAMYLCATSRDRGGLGNQPQHFGDGTRLSIL.

The CDR3 DNA sequence: TGTGCCAGCAGTTCGGGGGGCCAGCAAGAGACCCAGTACTTC. This encodes CASSSGGQQETQYF. V is TRBV6-5 and J is TRBJ2-5, with TRBD2 as a possible D gene (7 bases). V was shortened by 4 bases and J by 2 bases, with 11 bases between the two germline ends. The CDR3 covers 14 residues. CDR1 MNHEY and CDR2 SVGAGI come from the germline V gene.

The CDR3 DNA sequence: TGTGCCAGCAGCGTCGAGGCGGCAGCCCAGTCCTACGAGCAGTACTTC. This translates into CASSVEAAAQSYEQYF. The V and J genes are TRBV9 and TRBJ2-7; D not certain. V was trimmed by 2 bases and J by 1 base, leaving 16 bases between them. Germline CDR1 and CDR2: SGDLS and YYNGEE. This CDR3 has 16 amino acids. The entire variable domain, with the rest obtained from reference TRBV9 and TRBJ2-7, is as follows: DSGVTQTPKHLITATGQRVTLRCSPRSGDLSVYWYQQSLDQGLQFLIQYYNGEERAKGNILERFSAQQFPDLHSELNLSSLELGDSALYFCASSVEAAAQSYEQYFGPGTRLTVT.

V gene TRBV2 combines with J gene TRBJ1-1, with a possible D match to TRBD1 (6 bases). CDR1 is SNHLY, CDR2 FYNNEI, per germline. The CDR3 is 13 amino acids. V dropped 8 bases and J dropped 1 base, with 11 bases sitting between them. The CDR3 reads CASVRGANTEAFF. In nucleotides, the CDR3 is TGTGCCAGCGTCCGGGGGGCGAACACTGAAGCTTTCTTT.

This clone is a singleton in its sample. CDR3 sequence reads: CASTPGSNYGYTF. The CDR3, as DNA: TGTGCCAGCACACCAGGGTCTAACTATGGCTACACCTTC. The V gene is TRBV3-1 (or the pseudogene TRBV3-2), the J gene TRBJ1-2, with a weak D call TRBD1 (5 bases). The V gene lost 7 bases and the J gene lost 0 bases, with 9 bases spanning the gap. The CDR3 loop spans 13 amino acids. The germline gives CDR1 LGHDT, CDR2 YNNKEL (reference sequence).

The V gene is TRBV9, the J gene TRBJ2-3, with D perhaps TRBD2 (6 bases). Between the trimmed V and J ends, which lost 2 bases and 2 bases, there was a span of 12 bases. This CDR3 is built from 15 residues. Germline V gene sequence: CDR1 SGDLS, CDR2 YYNGEE. The CDR3 sequence is CASSVDYPPTDTQYF. The CDR3 DNA reads TGTGCCAGCAGCGTGGACTACCCTCCCACAGATACGCAGTATTTT. The whole variable domain, filled in from reference TRBV9 and TRBJ2-3, reads DSGVTQTPKHLITATGQRVTLRCSPRSGDLSVYWYQQSLDQGLQFLIQYYNGEERAKGNILERFSAQQFPDLHSELNLSSLELGDSALYFCASSVDYPPTDTQYFGPGTRLTVL.

The V call is TRBV25-1, the J call TRBJ1-6; 7 bases fit TRBD1. This CDR3 spans 14 amino acids. With 7 bases clipped from V and 10 bases from J, the junction kept 10 bases outside the gene matches. Germline-derived CDR1 and CDR2 are MGHDK and SYGVNS. CDR3 amino acids: CASKKDRPYSPLHF. CDR3 sequence (DNA): TGTGCCAGCAAGAAGGACAGGCCATACTCACCCCTCCACTTT.

The rearrangement joins TRBV4-2 to TRBJ2-7; TRBD1 aligns across 7 bases. The junction had 11 bases not matched to a gene; V was cut back by 2 bases and J by 7 bases. Germline V gives CDR1 LGHNA, CDR2 YNFKEQ. This CDR3 has 15 amino acids. The CDR3, as DNA: TGTGCCAGCAGCCAAAGTGCAGGGGGAAGTGGAGAGCAGTACTTC. Amino acids: CASSQSAGGSGEQYF.

The chain links TRBV19 to TRBJ2-1, with TRBD2 identical over 9 bases. The V gene's germline CDR1 is LNHDA and CDR2 SQIVND (reference sequence). Losses at the gene ends were 7 bases for V and 8 bases for J; bases not matched to a gene: 15. CDR3 length: 16 residues. CDR3 in amino acids: CASTHTGGGVSDEQFF. DNA for the CDR3: TGTGCCAGTACCCATACCGGCGGGGGGGTTTCGGATGAGCAGTTCTTC.

The chain has TRBV11-1 and TRBJ2-1; possibly TRBD1 for D (5 bases). The length of the CDR3 is 16 residues. V shed 5 bases and J shed 2 bases, with 16 bases lying between them. CDR1 SGHAT and CDR2 FQDESV come from the germline V gene (reference sequence). As DNA, the CDR3 is TGTGCCAGCAGCCCACAGGATTCTGGGACCTACAATGAGCAGTTCTTC. It yields the protein CASSPQDSGTYNEQFF.

The V and J genes are TRBV15 and TRBJ1-3; no reliable D call. The CDR3 has 16 amino acids. Germline values: CDR1 LNHNV, CDR2 YYDKDF (reference sequence). The germline V and J ends were trimmed by 2 bases and 0 bases, with 11 bases remaining between them. The CDR3 is CATSRIPTGSGNTIYF. CDR3 nucleotide sequence: TGTGCCACCAGCAGAATACCCACGGGCTCTGGAAACACCATATATTTT.

Of note for this clone: Compared with germline, one end of the junction differs, possibly owing to a read error. This chain links TRBV6-1 with TRBJ2-1; 11 positions agree with TRBD1. CDR3 length: 17 amino acids. Germline lookup yields CDR1 MNHNS and CDR2 SASEGT. The CDR3 DNA sequence: TGTGCCAGCAGTGGCGCCCCCGGGACAGGGGGATACAATGAGCGGTTCTTC. This translates into CASSGAPGTGGYNERFF.

CDR3 bases: TGTGCCAGCAGTCTACAGGAGAACACTGAAGCTTTCTTT. It yields the protein CASSLQENTEAFF. V is TRBV11-3 and J is TRBJ1-1, with D perhaps TRBD1 (5 bases). V lost 6 bases and J 1 base, leaving 9 bases between the germline ends. CDR1 and CDR2 from the germline V gene are SGHNT and YENEEA. The CDR3 runs 13 residues.

V is TRBV2 and J is TRBJ1-1; 7 nucleotides match TRBD1. CDR3 length: 13 residues. Germline CDR1 and CDR2: SNHLY and FYNNEI. Trimming cost V 4 bases and J 5 bases; bases outside gene matches: 4. CDR3 in amino acids: CASSGGRGTEAFF. The CDR3 coding sequence is TGTGCCAGCAGTGGAGGCAGGGGGACTGAAGCTTTCTTT. The full variable domain, completed using reference TRBV2 and TRBJ1-1, is EPEVTQTPSHQVTQMGQEVILRCVPISNHLYFYWYRQILGQKVEFLVSFYNNEISEKSEIFDDQFSVERPDGSNFTLKIRSTKLEDSAMYFCASSGGRGTEAFFGQGTRLTVV.

The chain recombines TRBV5-1 with TRBJ2-3, with D possibly being TRBD2 (6 bases). Germline CDR1 SGHRS, CDR2 YFSETQ. The CDR3 is 15 residues long. V lost 3 bases, J lost 3 bases, and 14 bases lay in between. The CDR3 DNA reads TGCGCCAGCAGCTGGAGGAGGGAAGGGACAGATACGCAGTATTTT. Its translation: CASSWRREGTDTQYF.

The chain links TRBV4-1 to TRBJ2-1; possibly TRBD2 for D (5 bases). Per the germline V gene, CDR1 is MGHRA and CDR2 is YSYEKL. This CDR3 has 20 amino acids. V lost 2 bases, J lost 0 bases, and 23 bases lay in between. The CDR3 nucleotides read TGCGCCAGCAGCCAAATCCGGACTTCCCCCTTTGTCAGCTCCTACAATGAGCAGTTCTTC. Translating gives CASSQIRTSPFVSSYNEQFF.

This chain uses TRBV2 with TRBJ1-4; 9 positions agree with TRBD1. The trim removed 5 bases at V and 6 bases at J, leaving 7 bases unmatched. Germline V CDR1 and CDR2: SNHLY, FYNNEI. There are 15 residues in the CDR3. Written as DNA, the CDR3 is TGTGCCAGCAGTACACAGGGGGCGCGTGATGAAAAACTGTTTTTT. It encodes CASSTQGARDEKLFF. Together with reference TRBV2 and TRBJ1-4, the CDR3 gives the full variable domain: EPEVTQTPSHQVTQMGQEVILRCVPISNHLYFYWYRQILGQKVEFLVSFYNNEISEKSEIFDDQFSVERPDGSNFTLKIRSTKLEDSAMYFCASSTQGARDEKLFFGSGTQLSVL.

This clone was seen more than once but under ten times. The gene calls are TRBV6-6 and TRBJ2-7; 10 nucleotides align to TRBD1. V shed 6 bases, J shed 7 bases, and the junction held 12 bases outside the gene matches. The CDR3 has 15 residues. CDR1 is MNHNY, CDR2 SVGAGI, per germline (reference sequence). CDR3 coding DNA: TGTGCCAGCAGCCCCGGGACAGGGGCCTTTAGGGAGCAGTACTTC. It specifies CASSPGTGAFREQYF.

The chain combines TRBV7-9 with TRBJ2-7, with 9 bases identical to TRBD1. The J segment lost 5 bases and the V segment lost 5 bases, leaving 7 bases of the junction unmatched. The CDR3 is 14 amino acids. Germline V gene sequence: CDR1 SEHNR, CDR2 FQNEAQ (reference sequence). The CDR3 is CASSVRDRANEQYF. The CDR3 nucleotides read TGTGCCAGCAGCGTCAGGGACAGGGCCAACGAGCAGTACTTC.

The chain has TRBV3-1 (or the pseudogene TRBV3-2) and TRBJ1-2, with TRBD1 identical over 9 bases. Germline V gives CDR1 LGHDT, CDR2 YNNKEL (reference sequence). The CDR3 spans 15 residues. J was trimmed by 3 bases and V by 6 bases; bases with no gene match: 8. The chain's CDR3 is CASRQTGGADYGYTF. CDR3 in DNA: TGTGCCAGCAGGCAAACAGGGGGCGCCGACTATGGCTACACCTTC.

This sequence joins TRBV25-1 and TRBJ1-1, with a tentative D call TRBD1 (5 bases). The CDR3 runs 11 residues. Germline values: CDR1 MGHDK, CDR2 SYGVNS. V lost 7 bases, J lost 6 bases, and 9 bases lay in between. The CDR3 DNA is TGTGCCAGCACATCGGGGGCTGAAGCTTTCTTT. As protein: CASTSGAEAFF.

This chain connects TRBV5-1 to TRBJ2-7; 11 nucleotides line up with TRBD1. The CDR3 sequence is 15 residues long. V shed 4 bases, J shed 4 bases, and the junction held 7 bases outside the gene matches. The germline CDR1 and CDR2 sequences are SGHRS and YFSETQ. In nucleotides, the CDR3 is TGCGCCAGCAGCACGTCGGGACAGGGGGTGTACGAGCAGTACTTC. Its protein product is CASSTSGQGVYEQYF.

The rearrangement uses TRBV10-3 and TRBJ1-1; 7 bases are shared with TRBD1. The V gene end was trimmed by 6 bases and the J gene end by 7 bases; junction bases not matched to a gene: 2. Germline CDR1 is ENHRY and CDR2 is SYGVKD. This CDR3 has 11 residues. CDR3 nucleotides: TGTGCCATCAGAAGGGACAGTGAAGCTTTCTTT. The encoded protein is CAIRRDSEAFF.

The chain employs TRBV5-1 and TRBJ2-3, with TRBD2 identical over 8 bases. Germline values: CDR1 SGHRS, CDR2 YFSETQ. The CDR3 length is 14 residues. J gave up 2 bases and V 4 bases, and 3 bases lay outside the gene matches. The CDR3 DNA sequence: TGCGCCAGCAGCGTAGCGGGGTACACAGATACGCAGTATTTT. It codes for CASSVAGYTDTQYF. The full variable domain, its missing parts supplied by reference TRBV5-1 and TRBJ2-3, is KAGVTQTPRYLIKTRGQQVTLSCSPISGHRSVSWYQQTPGQGLQFLFEYFSETQRNKGNFPGRFSGRQFSNSRSEMNVSTLELGDSALYLCASSVAGYTDTQYFGPGTRLTVL.